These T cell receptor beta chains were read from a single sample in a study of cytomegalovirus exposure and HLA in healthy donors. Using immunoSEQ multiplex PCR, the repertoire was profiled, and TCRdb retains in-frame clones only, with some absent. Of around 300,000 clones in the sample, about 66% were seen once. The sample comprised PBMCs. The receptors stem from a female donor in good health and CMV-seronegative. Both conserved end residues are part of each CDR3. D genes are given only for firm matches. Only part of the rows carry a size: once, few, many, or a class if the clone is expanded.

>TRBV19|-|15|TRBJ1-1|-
CASSIQDTGRAQAFF
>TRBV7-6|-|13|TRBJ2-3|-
CASSLVVRDTQYF
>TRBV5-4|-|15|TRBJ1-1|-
CASSLGTRRKTEAFF
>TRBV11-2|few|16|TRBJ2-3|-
CASSRATGTRTDTQYF
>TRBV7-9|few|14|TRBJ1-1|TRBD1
CASSPGGLNTEAFF
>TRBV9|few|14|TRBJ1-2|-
CASSVLGQNYGYTF
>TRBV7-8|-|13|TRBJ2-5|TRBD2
CASSLKGGETQYF
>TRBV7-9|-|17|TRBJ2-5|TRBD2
CASSHPTSGAYQETQYF
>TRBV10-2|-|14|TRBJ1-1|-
CASSVRDSNTEAFF
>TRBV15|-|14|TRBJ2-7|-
CATSSGLLGYEQYF
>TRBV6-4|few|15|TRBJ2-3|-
CASSASRGASDTQYF
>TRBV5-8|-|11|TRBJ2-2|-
CASTVTGELFF
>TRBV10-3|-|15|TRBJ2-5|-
CAISDASDYQETQYF
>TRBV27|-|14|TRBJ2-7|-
CASRTTTGPREQYF
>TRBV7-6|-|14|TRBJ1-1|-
CASSLGRVDTEAFF
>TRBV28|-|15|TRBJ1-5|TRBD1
CASDPPKTGSQPQHF
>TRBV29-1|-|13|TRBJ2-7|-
CSVDLGAGNEQYF
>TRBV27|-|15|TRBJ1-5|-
CASSLSGVPYQPQHF
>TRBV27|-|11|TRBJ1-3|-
CATDCENTIYF
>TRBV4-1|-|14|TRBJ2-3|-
CASSQEQGTDTQYF
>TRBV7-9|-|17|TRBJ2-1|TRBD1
CASSPRRTGGTVNEQFF
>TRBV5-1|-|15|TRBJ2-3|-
CASSSRPSSTDTQYF
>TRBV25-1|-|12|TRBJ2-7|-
CASSDNSYEQYF
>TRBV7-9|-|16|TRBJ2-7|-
CASSLAWAIGPYEQYF
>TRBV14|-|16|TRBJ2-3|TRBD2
CASSRGLAGSRDTQYF
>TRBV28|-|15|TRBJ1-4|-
CASSALGAANEKLFF
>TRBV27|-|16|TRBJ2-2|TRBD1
CASSPGQGRYTGELFF
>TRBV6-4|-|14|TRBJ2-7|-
CASSDVPGTGEQYF
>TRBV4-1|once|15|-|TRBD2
CASSQVGAGGYEQYF
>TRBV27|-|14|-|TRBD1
CASRQGPASYEQYF
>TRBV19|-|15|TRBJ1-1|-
CASSIGSILNTEAFF
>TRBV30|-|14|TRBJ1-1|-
CAWSGGSMNTEAFF
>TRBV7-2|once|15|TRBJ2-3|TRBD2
CASSRTSGSADTQYF
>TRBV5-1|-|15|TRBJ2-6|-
CASSLGVSGANVLTF
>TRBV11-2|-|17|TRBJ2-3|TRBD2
CASSLRLSGRDGDTQYF
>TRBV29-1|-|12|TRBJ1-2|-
CSAAGENYGYTF
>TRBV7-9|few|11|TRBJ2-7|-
CASSFGGEQYF
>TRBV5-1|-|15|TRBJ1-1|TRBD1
CASSSQGDRNTEAFF
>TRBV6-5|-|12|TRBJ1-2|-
CASMGRNYGYTF
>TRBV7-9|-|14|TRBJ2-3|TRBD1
CASSSLQGADTQYF
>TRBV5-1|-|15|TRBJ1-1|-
CASSLGGASNTEAFF
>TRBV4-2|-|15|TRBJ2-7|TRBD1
CASSQTGGKSYEQYF
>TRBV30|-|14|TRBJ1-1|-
CAWIRRGRNTEAFF
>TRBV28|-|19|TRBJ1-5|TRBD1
CASSLRVGTGGYSNQPRHF
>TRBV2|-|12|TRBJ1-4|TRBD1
CASRDRGEKLFF
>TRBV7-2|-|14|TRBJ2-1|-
CASSYDSSYNEQFF
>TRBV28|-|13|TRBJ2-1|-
CASNDRYRNEQFF
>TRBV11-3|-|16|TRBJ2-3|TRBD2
CASSRRSGIGADTQYF
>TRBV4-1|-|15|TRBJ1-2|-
CASSQDPNLNYGYTF
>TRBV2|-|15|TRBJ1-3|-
CASSATVLSGNTIYF